This T cell receptor beta chain is from a study of cytomegalovirus exposure and HLA in healthy donors. Study as a whole: It was reported in a later analysis that the same platform had been used for the 110 or so validation repertoires as for the approximately 670 first-cohort repertoires.

Sequencing was performed with immunoSEQ multiplex PCR; in TCRdb, only in-frame clones are kept and a portion is missing. The top ten hold 0.95% to 1.5% of the sample, which has under 300,000 clones, approximately 86% seen once. Note on this clone: Its antigen is unidentified.

V shed 0 bases and J 7 bases; nucleotides not matched to a gene: 5. Germline CDR1 is MRHNA and CDR2 is SNTAGT. This CDR3 is built from 16 residues. Broader study findings: Despite most TCR sequences being rare, some public TCRs occurred in many donors. Investigators reported approximately 170 TCR beta chains as tied to cytomegalovirus.

V is TRBV6-4 and J is TRBJ2-1, with 11 nucleotides matching TRBD2. The sample comprised PBMCs. The sequence derives from a woman in her 30s in good health and CMV-seropositive. The CDR3 DNA follows: TGTGCCAGCAGTGACTCTCCTAGCGGGAGGCCAAATGAGCAGTTCTTC. Amino acids: CASSDSPSGRPNEQFF.